This TCR beta chain was sequenced for a study of blood T cell repertoires in COVID-19. The wider study: Collection of acute and convalescent COVID-19 samples took place in the United States, Italy and Spain.

Looked up from germline, CDR1 is SGHDT and CDR2 is YYEEEE. The CDR3 totals 16 residues. V was trimmed by 0 bases and J by 0 bases, leaving 12 bases between them. Authors' methods: Reference gene primer amplification yielded estimated nucleated cell counts. Assay used: immunoSEQ multiplex PCR; TCRdb lists only in-frame clones, some missing. That table is the source of V, J and clone size, and D and trimming were worked out from the DNA. Of under 300,000 clones in the sample, around nine tenths were seen once. This clone was found once. The recovered donors of Cohort 3 showed two negative PCRs, clearance, or symptom resolution.

The TCR was taken from a woman between 50 and 59 years old who had recovered from COVID-19. Sequencing input: PBMCs or T cells enriched from blood (not recorded which). The chain joins TRBV5-6 to TRBJ1-1; no clear D gene. Here the CDR3 DNA reads TGTGCCAGCAGCTTGGGGGCCACACCCATGAACACTGAAGCTTTCTTT. This translates into CASSLGATPMNTEAFF.